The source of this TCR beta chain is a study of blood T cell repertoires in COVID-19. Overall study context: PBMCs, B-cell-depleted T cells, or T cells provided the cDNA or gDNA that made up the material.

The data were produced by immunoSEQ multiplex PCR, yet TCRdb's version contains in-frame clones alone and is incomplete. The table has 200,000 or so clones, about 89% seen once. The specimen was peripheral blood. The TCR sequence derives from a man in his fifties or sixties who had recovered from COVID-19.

This CDR3 reads CASSQPGLAQYF. CDR3 DNA sequence: TGTGCCAGCAGCCAACCGGGACTAGCGCAGTACTTC. V and J are TRBV3-1 (or the pseudogene TRBV3-2) and TRBJ2-7; 9 positions match TRBD2. The CDR3 totals 12 residues. Unmatched junction bases numbered 2, after V lost 2 bases and J lost 9 bases. Germline-derived CDR1 and CDR2 are LGHDT and YNNKEL (reference sequence).